This T cell receptor beta chain was sequenced in a study of T cells expressing NK-cell markers. Findings and limits, study-wide: These clonotypes additionally ranked first within the CD3+CD56-NKG2C+ fraction of several donors.

Libraries used 5'RACE template switching adding universal primer site and UMIs. TCRdb reworked the 5' RACE reads into one entry per CDR3 protein, no DNA. This sample contains some 150,000 distinct CDR3 sequences. As regards this clonotype: What it recognizes is unknown.

The CDR3 covers 19 residues. Germline lookup yields CDR1 SGDLS and CDR2 YYNGEE. This TCR came from a man aged 18 to 30 in good health. Source material: blood T cells: a sorted CD56 or NKG2C T cell subset, CD4+ or CD8+ T cells, or bulk PBMC T cells (not recorded which). The J gene is TRBJ1-1, the V gene TRBV9; TCRdb's D call, TRBD1, is unchecked because there is no DNA. CDR3 sequence reads: CASSVNREPTSEGNTEAFF.